This TCR beta chain was retrieved from a study of breast tumors, draining lymph nodes, adjacent tissues. In TCRdb, the multiplex PCR reads were re-called with MiXCR into one record per CDR3 protein. The profile shows about 46,000 distinct CDR3 sequences, 20% to 25% of them singletons. The CDR3 is 15 amino acids. J gave up 6 bases and V 0 bases, and 4 bases lay outside the gene matches. Per germline, CDR1 MNHEY and CDR2 SMNVEV (reference sequence). In this sample, this clonotype turned up a few times. The TCR comes from a female donor with breast cancer. Some clones in this sample may be carry-over from other donors' samples. Sequenced input: breast tumor tissue. The V call is TRBV27, the J call TRBJ2-1; 8 bases match TRBD2. CDR3 in amino acids: CASSLSPTSVNEQFF. CDR3 DNA sequence: TGTGCCAGCAGTTTATCGCCGACTAGCGTCAATGAGCAGTTCTTC.